The 14 T cell receptor beta chains presented below share a single source sample, sequenced in a study of CD8 T cells in ankylosing spondylitis (dated by TCRdb to about 2017). Library generation was performed with 5' RACE. Sequencing used an Illumina HiSeq 2500. TCRdb trimmed the raw reads at Q25, called clones with MiXCR and kept productive beta chains. Under each unique CDR3 protein, matching rows form one entry showing the most common genes and DNA. The sample table holds about 130,000 distinct CDR3 sequences, of which roughly 7.3% were seen once. The ten biggest clones cover more than 10% of the sample. The sequencing input was blood, either unsorted or a sorted T cell fraction (not recorded which). Every receptor here comes from a male donor with ankylosing spondylitis or in good health (not recorded which).

This clonotype was picked up many times. Here the CDR3 DNA reads TGTGCCACCAGTGATTTTGTCAGGACAGGTTACAATGAGCAGTTCTTC. Translated, it gives CATSDFVRTGYNEQFF. V and J are TRBV24-1 and TRBJ2-1, with 7 bases identical to TRBD1. The CDR3 sequence is 16 residues long. V was pared by 1 base and J by 4 bases, with 6 bases of the junction left unmatched. Germline V lookup: CDR1 KGHDR, CDR2 SFDVKD.

This clonotype was observed many times. This rearrangement joins TRBV18 to TRBJ2-1; D uncertain. CDR1 and CDR2 (germline): KGHSH, LQKENI. The length of the CDR3 is 13 residues. The germline V and J ends were trimmed by 0 bases and 9 bases, with 9 bases remaining between them. The CDR3 loop reads CASSPPTASEQFF. CDR3 sequence (DNA): TGTGCCAGCTCACCACCGACCGCGTCTGAGCAGTTCTTC.

This clonotype was recorded many times. The CDR3 DNA follows: TGTGCCAGCAGCTGGGACACCGGGGAGCTGTTTTTT. Its protein product is CASSWDTGELFF. V and J are TRBV7-8 and TRBJ2-2; D is unclear. Germline CDR1 SGHVS, CDR2 FQNEAQ. V was shortened by 4 bases and J by 3 bases, with 3 bases between the two germline ends. This CDR3 is built from 12 residues.

The sample holds many counts of this clonotype. This chain links TRBV24-1 with TRBJ1-2; a possible D gene is TRBD1 (6 bases). CDR1 and CDR2 (germline): KGHDR, SFDVKD. V lost 4 bases to trimming and J lost 0 bases, with 11 bases between them. This CDR3 has 15 amino acids. CDR3 sequence reads: CATSDRTDANYGYTF. In nucleotides, the CDR3 is TGTGCCACCAGTGACCGGACAGATGCTAACTATGGCTACACCTTC.

This clonotype was seen at least ten times. V gene TRBV5-1 combines with J gene TRBJ1-1; no firm D call. V was cut by 0 bases and J by 1 base, with 4 bases left in between. The CDR3 totals 13 residues. Per the germline V gene, CDR1 is SGHRS and CDR2 is YFSETQ. CDR3 loop: CASSLGANTEAFF. The CDR3, as DNA: TGCGCCAGCAGCTTGGGCGCGAACACTGAAGCTTTCTTT.

The table lists this clonotype with many counts. The chain joins TRBV12-3 or TRBV12-4 to TRBJ1-5; TRBD1 is a possible D gene (5 bases). The V gene lost 7 bases and the J gene lost 4 bases, with 14 bases spanning the gap. This CDR3 region has 14 residues. The CDR3 loop is CASTGGRGNQPQHF. DNA of the CDR3: TGTGCCAGCACCGGAGGGAGGGGAAATCAGCCCCAGCATTTT.

Of note for this clonotype: A much larger clone lies a single base off, so this may be a read error. The chain has TRBV11-3 and TRBJ2-2; D is perhaps TRBD2 (6 bases). The CDR3 runs to 15 residues. From germline, CDR1 is SGHNT and CDR2 YENEEA. V dropped 0 bases and J dropped 7 bases, with 12 bases sitting between them. In DNA, the CDR3 is TGTGCCAGCAGCTTAGAGGGGGGAGACATCGGGGAGCTGTTTTTT. The encoded protein is CASSLEGGDIGELFF. The full variable domain, rest sourced from reference TRBV11-3 and TRBJ2-2, is EAGVVQSPRYKIIEKKQPVAFWCNPISGHNTLYWYLQNLGQGPELLIRYENEEAVDDSQLPKDRFSAERLKGVDSTLKIQPAELGDSAVYLCASSLEGGDIGELFFGEGSRLTVL.

This clonotype was counted ten times or more. V usage is TRBV4-2 and J usage is TRBJ2-5; D uncertain. CDR1 is LGHNA and CDR2 is YNFKEQ in the germline V gene. V was clipped by 1 base and J by 5 bases, with 14 bases between them. There are 15 residues in the CDR3. CDR3 sequence reads: CASSQGVLDMETQYF. The DNA for the CDR3 is TGTGCCAGCAGCCAAGGGGTGCTAGATATGGAGACCCAGTACTTC.

Remarks on this clonotype: A single base separates this from a much larger clone, so it may be a read error. V gene TRBV5-5 combines with J gene TRBJ2-5, with D perhaps TRBD2 (5 bases). CDR1 and CDR2 from the germline V gene are SGHKS and YYEKEE (reference sequence). This CDR3 region has 14 residues. CDR3 amino acids: CASSLMGSQETQCF. The CDR3 region has the DNA TGTGCCAGCAGCTTGATGGGGAGTCAAGAGACCCAGTGCTTC.

This clonotype was detected ten times or more. The chain employs TRBV5-1 and TRBJ2-1, with 8 bases matching TRBD1. Germline V gene data show CDR1 as SGHRS and CDR2 as YFSETQ. The CDR3 has 16 amino acids. Losses at the gene ends were 3 bases for V and 6 bases for J; bases not matched to a gene: 11. CDR3 bases: TGCGCCAGCAGCTCAGGACAGGGAAGCTGGGCCAATGAGCAGTTCTTC. The encoded protein is CASSSGQGSWANEQFF.

In its sample, this clonotype was seen many times. The chain links TRBV28 to TRBJ2-1; D is undetermined. Germline CDR1 and CDR2: MDHEN and SYDVKM. Trimming removed 6 bases from V and 10 bases from J, with 10 bases in between. The CDR3 length is 11 residues. CDR3 sequence: CASSRWGEQFF. The CDR3 DNA sequence: TGTGCCAGCAGCAGATGGGGAGAGCAGTTCTTC.

In this sample, this clonotype turned up many times. The chain has TRBV6-5 and TRBJ2-6, with 8 bases lining up with TRBD1. Trimming at V came to 2 bases and at J to 2 bases, leaving 5 bases not matched to a gene. The CDR3 has 17 residues. Germline V gene lookup returns CDR1 MNHEY and CDR2 SVGAGI. DNA of the CDR3: TGTGCCAGCAGTTACGTAAGGACAGGGACTGGGGCCAACGTCCTGACTTTC. As protein: CASSYVRTGTGANVLTF.

The rearrangement uses TRBV5-1 and TRBJ2-1; D ambiguous. In germline, CDR1 is SGHRS, CDR2 YFSETQ. V gave up 7 bases and J gave up 6 bases, with 14 bases separating them. The CDR3 has 13 amino acids. This chain's CDR3 is CASGPRKGNEQFF. The DNA of the CDR3 is TGCGCCAGCGGCCCTAGGAAAGGCAATGAGCAGTTCTTC.

The rearrangement joins TRBV25-1 to TRBJ2-7; TRBD2 matches at 7 bases. V lost 5 bases to trimming and J lost 0 bases; unmatched junction nucleotides: 4. From germline, CDR1 is MGHDK and CDR2 SYGVNS. CDR3 length equals 14 residues. The CDR3 coding sequence is TGTGCCAGCAGTCCATGGGGGGGCTCCTACGAGCAGTACTTC. Translated: CASSPWGGSYEQYF.